This paragraph reports one T cell receptor (beta chain). What it binds is unknown. The data stem from a study of cytomegalovirus exposure and HLA in healthy donors. Findings of the study overall: V- and J-gene trimming of TCR beta was linked (in a later analysis) to a missense DCLRE1C variant. An analysis done earlier found most TCR beta V segments productive about 87% or about 30% of the time.

It was with 60 Vbeta and 13 Jbeta primers that the PCR ran. TCRdb's table, derived via immunoSEQ multiplex PCR, lists solely in-frame clones and lacks some. The sample has 150,000 to 250,000 clones; just over 75% are singletons. This CDR3 spans 16 amino acids. After removal of 5 bases from V and 5 bases from J, the junction contained 14 bases not matched to a gene. Germline V gene data show CDR1 as SGHTA and CDR2 as FQGNSA. The rearrangement joins TRBV7-2 to TRBJ1-1, with 7 bases lining up with TRBD1. The receptor was isolated from a man aged 25 to 40 in good health and CMV-seronegative. Sequences were obtained from PBMCs. The CDR3 sequence: CASSQHQGGTGTEAFF. For the CDR3, the DNA is TGTGCCAGCAGCCAACACCAGGGGGGCACGGGAACTGAAGCTTTCTTT. The full variable domain, in which reference TRBV7-2 and TRBJ1-1 provide the parts outside the CDR3, is GAGVSQSPSNKVTEKGKDVELRCDPISGHTALYWYRQSLGQGLEFLIYFQGNSAPDKSGLPSDRFSAERTGGSVSTLTIQRTQQEDSAVYLCASSQHQGGTGTEAFFGQGTRLTVV.